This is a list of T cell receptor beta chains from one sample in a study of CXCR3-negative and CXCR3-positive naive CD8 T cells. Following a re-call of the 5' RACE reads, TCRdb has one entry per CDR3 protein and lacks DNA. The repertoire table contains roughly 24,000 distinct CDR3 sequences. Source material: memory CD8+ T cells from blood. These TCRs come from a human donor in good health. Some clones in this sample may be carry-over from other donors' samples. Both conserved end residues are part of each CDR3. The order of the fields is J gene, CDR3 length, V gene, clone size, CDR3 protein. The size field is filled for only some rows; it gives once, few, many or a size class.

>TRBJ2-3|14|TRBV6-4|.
CASSEGERDNTQYF
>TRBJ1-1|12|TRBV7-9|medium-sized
CASSLIESEAFF
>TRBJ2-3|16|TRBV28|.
CASSFFGTGRTDTQYF
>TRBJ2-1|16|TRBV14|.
CASSNHRGQEYNEQFF
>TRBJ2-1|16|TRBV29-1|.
CSGKGAGTGAYNEQFF
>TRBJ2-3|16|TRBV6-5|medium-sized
CASSYSPGLGADTQYF
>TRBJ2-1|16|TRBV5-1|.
CASYIGGASSYNEQFF
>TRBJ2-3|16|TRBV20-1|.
CSGSVGARTSTDTQYF
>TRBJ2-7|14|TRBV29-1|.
CSVEGTSGGHEQYF
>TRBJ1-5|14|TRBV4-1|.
CASSQGDINQPQHF
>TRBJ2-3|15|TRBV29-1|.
CSVEAGTGGADTQYF
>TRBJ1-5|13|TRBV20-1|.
CSARAGEGQPQHF
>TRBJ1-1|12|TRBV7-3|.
CASSLINTEAFF
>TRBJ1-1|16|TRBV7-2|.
CASSLVGPLEYFEAFF
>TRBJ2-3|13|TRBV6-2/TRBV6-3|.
CASSYLETDTQYF
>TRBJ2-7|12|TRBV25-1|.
CASSEGGYEQYF
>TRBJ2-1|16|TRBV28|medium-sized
CASSLYTGGPEGEQFF
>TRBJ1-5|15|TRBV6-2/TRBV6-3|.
CASTPDRDGNQPQHF
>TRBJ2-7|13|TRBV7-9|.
CASSPGGGNEQYF
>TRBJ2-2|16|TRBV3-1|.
CASSPRGVANTGELFF
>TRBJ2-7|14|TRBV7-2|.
CASSLLSQGHEQYF
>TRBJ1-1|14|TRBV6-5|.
CASSYRQENTEAFF
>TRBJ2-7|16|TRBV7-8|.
CASSLKPGPTAYEQYF
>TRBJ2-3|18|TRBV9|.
CASSVEGNGWGTTDTQYF
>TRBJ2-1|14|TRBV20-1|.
CSALSGSEYNEQFF
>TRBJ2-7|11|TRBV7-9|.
CASSIDYEQYF
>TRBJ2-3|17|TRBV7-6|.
CASSPSLPGQGKDTQYF
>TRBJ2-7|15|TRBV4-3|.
CASRLTGQGAYEQYF
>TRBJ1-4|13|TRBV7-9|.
CASAGGFGEKLFF
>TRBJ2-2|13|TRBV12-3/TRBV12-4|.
CASSPLLAGELFF
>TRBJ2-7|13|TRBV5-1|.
CASSGDMSYEQYF
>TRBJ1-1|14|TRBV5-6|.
CASSLDGAGTEAFF
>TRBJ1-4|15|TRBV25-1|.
CASSPGHTANEKLFF
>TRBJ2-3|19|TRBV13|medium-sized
CASSLVGTSGSLSPDTQYF
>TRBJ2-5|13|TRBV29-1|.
CSVPTGIGETQYF
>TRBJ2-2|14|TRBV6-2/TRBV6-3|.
CASTPHGGAGELFF